Listed below are T cell receptor beta chains from one sample, sequenced in a study of blood T cell repertoires in COVID-19. TCRdb's copy holds only in-frame clones and misses some; the assay was immunoSEQ multiplex PCR. The data hold around 210,000 clones, with around 80% observed a single time. Material: peripheral blood. These receptors came from a woman in her 70s with acute or convalescent COVID-19. Each CDR3 is given with its conserved first and last residue. A D gene is named only where the DNA matches it firmly. Part of the rows lack a size; the others show once, few, many or a class for expanded clones.

J | V | D | size | DNA | CDR3
TRBJ1-5 | TRBV6-6 | - | - | TGTGCCAGCAGTAGGACAGATAGCAATCAGCCCCAGCATTTT | CASSRTDSNQPQHF
TRBJ1-5 | TRBV19 | - | - | TGTGCCAGTAGCGGGGACTTCAGCAATCAGCCCCAGCATTTT | CASSGDFSNQPQHF
TRBJ1-5 | TRBV18 | TRBD1 | - | TGTGCCAGCTCGCTACAGGGGAATCAGCCCCAGCATTTT | CASSLQGNQPQHF
TRBJ1-6 | TRBV7-6 | TRBD1 | few | TGTGCCAGCAGCTTAGACAGGGGAGAGGATTCACCCCTCCACTTT | CASSLDRGEDSPLHF
TRBJ1-5 | TRBV6-1 | - | - | TGTGCCAGCAGTGAAGGGGCAAACTCTCAGCCCCAGCATTTT | CASSEGANSQPQHF
TRBJ2-1 | TRBV18 | - | - | TGTGCCAGCTCGCCCAGCCAGGGACTTCCTATATACTCCTACAATGAGCAGTTCTTC | CASSPSQGLPIYSYNEQFF
TRBJ1-5 | TRBV19 | - | - | TGTGCCAGTACCATGGGGGCGTATAGCAATCAGCCCCAGCATTTT | CASTMGAYSNQPQHF
TRBJ1-3 | TRBV9 | - | once | TGTGCCAGCAGCGTAGGGCACAGGGCAGGGGTAAACACCATATATTTT | CASSVGHRAGVNTIYF
TRBJ2-6 | TRBV14 | TRBD1 | - | TGTGCCAGCAGCCGGTACAGGGGGCGTGGGGCCAACGTCCTGACTTTC | CASSRYRGRGANVLTF
TRBJ2-3 | TRBV28 | TRBD2 | - | TGTGCCAGCGGAAAAGCGGGAGGGATCACAGATACGCAGTATTTT | CASGKAGGITDTQYF
TRBJ1-2 | TRBV27 | TRBD1 | - | TGTGCCAGCAGTTCCCCGACAGGGGGGATTGGGGGCTACACCTTC | CASSSPTGGIGGYTF
TRBJ2-2 | TRBV2 | TRBD2 | once | TGTGCCAGCAGTGATCAAGCGGGAGGGTACACCGGGGAGCTGTTTTTT | CASSDQAGGYTGELFF
TRBJ1-2 | TRBV9 | - | - | TGTGCCAGCAGCGACAATAACCACAGGGTTGGCGACTATGGCTACACCTTC | CASSDNNHRVGDYGYTF
TRBJ2-2 | TRBV29-1 | TRBD1 | few | TGCAGCGTTGGACAGGGCAACACCGGGGAGCTGTTTTTT | CSVGQGNTGELFF
TRBJ2-3 | TRBV7-2 | - | - | TGTGCCAGCAGCTTCCGAAGACAGTCAGATACGCAGTATTTT | CASSFRRQSDTQYF
TRBJ2-6 | TRBV2 | - | - | TGTGCCAGAGCCGGGTCCTACTCTGGGGCCAACGTCCTGACTTTC | CARAGSYSGANVLTF
TRBJ2-2 | TRBV19 | TRBD2 | - | TGTGCCAGTAGTCTCTACCGAATGACTAGCGGAACCCACGGCGACACCGGGGAGCTGTTTTTT | CASSLYRMTSGTHGDTGELFF
TRBJ2-3 | TRBV14 | - | - | TGTGCCAGCAGCCCGGCTGGAGGGGATACGCAGTATTTT | CASSPAGGDTQYF
TRBJ1-6 | TRBV28 | TRBD1 | - | TGTGCCAGCAGTTCAGGGGGACATAATTCACCCCTCCACTTT | CASSSGGHNSPLHF
TRBJ2-3 | TRBV18 | TRBD2 | - | TGTGCCAGCTCTGGGACTAGCGGCACAGATACGCAGTATTTT | CASSGTSGTDTQYF
TRBJ2-5 | TRBV2 | TRBD2 | - | TGTGCCAGCAGTACGGGGTCTAGCGGGATGGGGGAGACCCAGTACTTC | CASSTGSSGMGETQYF
TRBJ2-1 | TRBV27 | TRBD2 | few | TGTGCCAGCATCCCAGACCCAGCGGGAGTGGGTTTCCCCTACAATGAGCAGTTCTTC | CASIPDPAGVGFPYNEQFF
TRBJ2-2 | TRBV7-2 | TRBD2 | - | TGTGCCAGCAGCTTAGCTCCACCCGGGACTAGTACCGGGGAGCTGTTTTTT | CASSLAPPGTSTGELFF
TRBJ2-6 | TRBV10-3 | TRBD1 | - | TGTGCCATCAGTGAGTCAAGGGACAGGGGGCTCTGGGCCAACGTCCTGACTTTC | CAISESRDRGLWANVLTF
TRBJ2-1 | TRBV3-1/TRBV3-2 | - | - | TGTGCCAGCAGCCAAGAGTCCGGAGGTGAGCAGTTCTTC | CASSQESGGEQFF
TRBJ1-5 | TRBV19 | - | - | TGTGCCAGTAATAGGGACACCACCGATCAGCCCCAGCATTTT | CASNRDTTDQPQHF
TRBJ2-5 | TRBV6-2/TRBV6-3 | - | - | TGTGCCAGCAGTTATACAGGGACAGAGACCCAGTACTTC | CASSYTGTETQYF
TRBJ2-1 | TRBV5-5 | TRBD2 | - | TGTGCCAGCAGCACTTCCTCCGGGACTAGCGGGAGGGGGGGCCTCAATGAGCAGTTCTTC | CASSTSSGTSGRGGLNEQFF
TRBJ2-1 | TRBV5-1 | - | - | TGCGCCAGCAGCTCGGCGGCGGCCCGGGCGGGTGAGCAGTTCTTC | CASSSAAARAGEQFF
TRBJ2-7 | TRBV6-5 | TRBD1 | few | TGTGCCAGCAGAACCGACGGGACAGGGTCCTACGAGCAGTACTTC | CASRTDGTGSYEQYF
TRBJ1-1 | TRBV28 | TRBD1 | once | TGTGCCAGCAGTACCACCGGGACAGGCCTCATGAACACTGAAGCTTTCTTT | CASSTTGTGLMNTEAFF